The 18 T cell receptor beta chains below come from one sample, sequenced in a study of beta chain features in type 1 diabetes. Study-wide points: Patients with Type 1 diabetes showed moderately but significantly shorter TCRB CDR3s in all four CD4+ subsets.

These receptors' targets are unknown. Reverse transcribing all isolated RNA meant expressed TCRB transcripts were sequenced. The repertoire was sequenced with immunoSEQ multiplex PCR; TCRdb's copy has only in-frame clones and lacks some. The sample yields about 99,000 clones, 25% to 35% seen once. Material for sequencing was central memory CD4+ T cells from blood. The receptors stem from a woman aged 18-29 years with type 1 diabetes.

The V call is TRBV5-1, the J call TRBJ1-1, with D uncertain. V was cut by 6 bases and J by 1 base, with 25 bases left in between. This CDR3 has 18 residues. Germline CDR1 is SGHRS and CDR2 is YFSETQ. The CDR3: CASKREGFVLDANTEAFF. In DNA, the CDR3 is TGCGCCAGCAAGAGGGAGGGATTCGTCCTTGATGCGAACACTGAAGCTTTCTTT.

This clone was found a few times. The gene calls are TRBV18 and TRBJ1-1, with 7 bases lining up with TRBD1. With V trimmed by 2 bases and J by 9 bases, 3 bases remained unmatched. The germline V gene encodes CDR1 KGHSH and CDR2 LQKENI. The CDR3 covers 12 residues. CDR3 DNA: TGTGCCAGCTCACCAGGACAGGAGAAAGCTTTCTTT. This encodes CASSPGQEKAFF.

This clone has only a few counts. The V gene is TRBV28, the J gene TRBJ2-1; 10 positions agree with TRBD2. After removal of 7 bases from V and 3 bases from J, the junction contained 6 bases not matched to a gene. Germline V gene sequence: CDR1 MDHEN, CDR2 SYDVKM. There are 15 residues in the CDR3. This CDR3 reads CASIQSGRGYNEQFF. The CDR3 DNA reads TGTGCCAGCATTCAAAGCGGGAGGGGCTACAATGAGCAGTTCTTC.

The chain employs TRBV7-9 and TRBJ1-1; D unclear. The CDR3 covers 13 residues. V lost 1 base and J 3 bases, leaving 6 bases between the germline ends. Looked up from germline, CDR1 is SEHNR and CDR2 is FQNEAQ (reference sequence). Here the CDR3 reads CASSLEQHTEAFF. CDR3 nucleotide sequence: TGTGCCAGCAGCTTAGAACAGCACACTGAAGCTTTCTTT.

CDR3: CASSPVSQGDYQPQHF. CDR3 in DNA: TGTGCCAGCAGCCCCGTTTCTCAAGGGGACTATCAGCCCCAGCATTTT. This rearrangement joins TRBV28 to TRBJ1-5, with a possible D match to TRBD1 (5 bases). Trimming removed 6 bases at V and 5 bases at J, with 20 bases between. Germline CDR1 and CDR2: MDHEN and SYDVKM. This CDR3 contains 16 residues.

This clone showed up just a few times. This rearrangement joins TRBV28 to TRBJ2-4; 9 bases align to TRBD2. The CDR3 covers 16 residues. CDR1 is MDHEN, CDR2 SYDVKM, per germline. Unmatched junction bases numbered 4, after V lost 3 bases and J lost 1 base. CDR3 nucleotide sequence: TGTGCCAGCAGTTTTGGGACTAGCATGGCCAAAAACATTCAGTACTTC. Residues: CASSFGTSMAKNIQYF. The variable domain in full, completed from reference TRBV28 and TRBJ2-4, reads DVKVTQSSRYLVKRTGEKVFLECVQDMDHENMFWYRQDPGLGLRLIYFSYDVKMKEKGDIPEGYSVSREKKERFSLILESASTNQTSMYLCASSFGTSMAKNIQYFGAGTRLSVL.

The table lists this clone with a few counts. The rearrangement links TRBV6-5 to TRBJ2-7, with 11 bases lining up with TRBD1. The trim removed 6 bases at V and 4 bases at J, leaving 5 bases unmatched. The germline CDR1 and CDR2 sequences are MNHEY and SVGAGI. The CDR3 spans 14 residues. The DNA of the CDR3 is TGTGCCAGCAGGCGGACAGGGGGCAAGTACGAGCAGTACTTC. Translation: CASRRTGGKYEQYF.

This clone appeared a few times. The chain carries TRBV28 and TRBJ2-1; 10 nucleotides match TRBD2. CDR3 length equals 14 residues. From germline, CDR1 is MDHEN and CDR2 SYDVKM. J lost 4 bases, V lost 5 bases, and 2 bases had no gene match. The CDR3 here is CASSELAGYNEQFF. CDR3 nucleotides: TGTGCCAGCAGTGAACTAGCGGGATACAATGAGCAGTTCTTC. Filled out from reference TRBV28 and TRBJ2-1, the complete variable domain reads DVKVTQSSRYLVKRTGEKVFLECVQDMDHENMFWYRQDPGLGLRLIYFSYDVKMKEKGDIPEGYSVSREKKERFSLILESASTNQTSMYLCASSELAGYNEQFFGPGTRLTVL.

This sequence joins TRBV28 and TRBJ1-1, with 9 bases that match TRBD1. After removal of 8 bases from V and 7 bases from J, the junction contained 8 bases not matched to a gene. CDR1 is MDHEN, CDR2 SYDVKM, per germline. This CDR3 region has 13 residues. CDR3 residues: CASDGQGRLEAFF. CDR3 nucleotide sequence: TGTGCCAGCGATGGACAGGGGAGGCTTGAAGCTTTCTTT.

This clone was counted between two and nine times. The chain recombines TRBV5-1 with TRBJ2-1; TRBD2 matches 7 bases. The CDR3 spans 17 residues. CDR1 is SGHRS and CDR2 is YFSETQ in the germline V gene. Trimming cost V 8 bases and J 6 bases; bases outside gene matches: 20. The CDR3 region has the DNA TGCGCCAGACCCTTGGGAGGGGCAACTAGCAATGTCAATGAGCAGTTCTTC. Translation gives CARPLGGATSNVNEQFF.

V and J are TRBV7-9 and TRBJ1-1; D may be TRBD1 (6 bases). Germline-derived CDR1 and CDR2 are SEHNR and FQNEAQ (reference sequence). The CDR3 covers 17 residues. Trimming stripped 1 base from V and 0 bases from J, with 15 bases between. The CDR3 sequence is CASSLGGGGHMNTEAFF. For the CDR3, the DNA is TGTGCCAGCAGCTTAGGCGGCGGGGGCCACATGAACACTGAAGCTTTCTTT.

The CDR3 DNA reads as TGTGCCAGCAGCGAAGGGAGTGGCACCGGGGAGCTGTTTTTT. Its protein product is CASSEGSGTGELFF. This chain joins TRBV7-9 and TRBJ2-2; D possibly corresponds to TRBD2 (5 bases). Looked up from germline, CDR1 is SEHNR and CDR2 is FQNEAQ (reference sequence). The CDR3 totals 14 residues. The germline V and J ends were trimmed by 5 bases and 4 bases, with 11 bases remaining between them.

The gene calls are TRBV9 and TRBJ1-4, with TRBD1 identical over 8 bases. V lost 0 bases and J lost 8; bases outside the gene matches: 6. CDR1 and CDR2 from the germline V gene are SGDLS and YYNGEE. CDR3 size: 15 residues. The CDR3 DNA reads TGTGCCAGCAGCGTAGAGGGACAGGTCTACGAAAAACTGTTTTTT. This codes for CASSVEGQVYEKLFF.

This chain joins TRBV28 and TRBJ2-2, with 9 bases matching TRBD1. CDR3 length: 15 residues. Trimming cost V 6 bases and J 5 bases; bases outside gene matches: 7. The V gene's germline CDR1 is MDHEN and CDR2 SYDVKM. The CDR3 DNA reads TGTGCCAGCAGCAAGCGGACAGGGGCGACCGGGGAGCTGTTTTTT. Its translation: CASSKRTGATGELFF.

This clone was found a few times. V gene TRBV5-1 combines with J gene TRBJ2-2; 10 bases align to TRBD2. With V trimmed by 4 bases and J by 4 bases, 13 bases remained unmatched. The CDR3 is 18 residues long. The germline V gene encodes CDR1 SGHRS and CDR2 YFSETQ. CDR3 sequence reads: CASSPGLAVAGGTGELFF. The CDR3 nucleotides read TGCGCCAGCAGCCCCGGACTAGCGGTAGCAGGAGGCACCGGGGAGCTGTTTTTT. The whole variable domain, remainder taken from reference TRBV5-1 and TRBJ2-2, is KAGVTQTPRYLIKTRGQQVTLSCSPISGHRSVSWYQQTPGQGLQFLFEYFSETQRNKGNFPGRFSGRQFSNSRSEMNVSTLELGDSALYLCASSPGLAVAGGTGELFFGEGSRLTVL.

This clone was counted a few times. This chain links TRBV18 with TRBJ2-4; 7 bases fit TRBD1. Germline CDR1 is KGHSH and CDR2 is LQKENI. The V gene end was trimmed by 8 bases and the J gene end by 0 bases; junction bases not matched to a gene: 13. This CDR3 comprises 17 residues. CDR3 nucleotides: TGTGCCAGCGCTGCTCCACAGGGGAACCTAGCCAAAAACATTCAGTACTTC. Amino acids: CASAAPQGNLAKNIQYF.

The chain employs TRBV10-1 and TRBJ2-5; D is perhaps TRBD1 (6 bases). The V gene lost 4 bases and the J gene lost 1 base, with 10 bases spanning the gap. The CDR3 covers 14 residues. Germline loops: CDR1 WNHNN, CDR2 SYGVQD (reference sequence). CDR3: CASSARQVQETQYF. Written as DNA, the CDR3 is TGCGCCAGCAGTGCCCGACAGGTCCAAGAGACCCAGTACTTC.

This clone was seen a few times. V gene TRBV7-6 combines with J gene TRBJ2-1, with 10 bases that match TRBD2. The CDR3 is made up of 17 amino acids. V trimming: 0 bases; J trimming: 0 bases; junction bases outside the gene matches: 2. CDR1 is SGHVS, CDR2 FNYEAQ, per germline. CDR3 protein: CASSLAVAGGSYNEQFF. CDR3 bases: TGTGCCAGCAGCTTAGCGGTAGCGGGGGGCTCCTACAATGAGCAGTTCTTC.